A single T cell receptor (beta chain) is shown here with its context. The data derive from a study of blood T cell repertoires in COVID-19. Whole-study context: PBMCs, B-cell-depleted T cells, or T cells were the source of the cDNA or gDNA that made up the material.

Here immunoSEQ multiplex PCR was the method, and the copy in TCRdb shows in-frame clones only, minus some. Among about 200,000 clones listed, roughly 88% were seen once. Germline trimming cut 6 bases from V and 2 bases from J; bases unmatched to any gene: 6. This CDR3 is 14 amino acids long. The germline gives CDR1 MNHEY, CDR2 SVGAGI. This clonotype was obtained from a man aged 45-65 years with COVID-19, enrolled during active disease. Sequencing was performed on peripheral blood. The V and J genes are TRBV6-5 and TRBJ1-2; 7 nucleotides agree with TRBD1. CDR3 loop: CASSMTGLNYGYTF. The CDR3 DNA reads as TGTGCCAGCAGCATGACAGGGTTAAACTATGGCTACACCTTC.